The clone carrying this T cell receptor beta chain was picked up a small number of times. CDR1 is GTSNPN, CDR2 SVGIG, per germline (reference sequence). The CDR3 sequence is 15 residues long. J gave up 0 bases and V 4 bases, and 5 bases lay outside the gene matches. Authors' processing steps: Reference gene primer amplification in the assay estimated nucleated cell counts. Libraries were prepared by immunoSEQ multiplex PCR; TCRdb keeps only in-frame clonotypes and omits some of them. The V and J calls and the clone size are those of that table, but D and trimming were determined from the DNA. The sample holds 90,000 to 110,000 clones, 75% to 90% seen once. This sample was taken from a study of blood T cell repertoires in COVID-19. Study in general: Specimens from acute and convalescent COVID-19 originated in the United States, Italy and Spain.

The sample comprised peripheral blood. This receptor was identified in a woman aged 45-65 years with acute or convalescent COVID-19. The chain uses TRBV30 and TRBJ1-2; 10 nucleotides agree with TRBD1. The CDR3 DNA sequence: TGTGCCTGGACGGGACAGGGGATTGCTAACTATGGCTACACCTTC. Translated: CAWTGQGIANYGYTF.